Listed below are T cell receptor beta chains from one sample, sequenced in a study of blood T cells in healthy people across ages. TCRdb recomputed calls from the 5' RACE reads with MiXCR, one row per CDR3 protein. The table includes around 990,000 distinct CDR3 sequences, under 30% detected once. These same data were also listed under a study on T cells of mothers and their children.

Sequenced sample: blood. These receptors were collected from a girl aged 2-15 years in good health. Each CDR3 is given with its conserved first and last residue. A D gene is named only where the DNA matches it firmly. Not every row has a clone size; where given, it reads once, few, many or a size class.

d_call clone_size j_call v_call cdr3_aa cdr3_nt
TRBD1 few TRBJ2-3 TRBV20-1 CSAPDQGQGGEDTQYF TGCAGTGCTCCCGACCAGGGACAGGGAGGAGAAGATACGCAGTATTTT
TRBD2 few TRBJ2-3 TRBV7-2 CASSLRLAGVTDTQYF TGTGCCAGCAGCTTACGACTAGCGGGAGTGACAGATACGCAGTATTTT
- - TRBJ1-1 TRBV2 CASTKDEGSAFF TGTGCCAGCACGAAAGACGAGGGTTCGGCTTTCTTT
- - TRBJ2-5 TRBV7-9 CASSLGFGEEETQYF TGTGCCAGCAGCTTAGGTTTTGGGGAGGAGGAGACCCAGTACTTC
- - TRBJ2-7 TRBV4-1 CASSQDGWEQYF TGCGCCAGCAGCCAAGATGGGTGGGAGCAGTACTTC
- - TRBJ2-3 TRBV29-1 CSVVGRTTDTQYF TGCAGCGTTGTGGGCCGAACCACAGATACGCAGTATTTT
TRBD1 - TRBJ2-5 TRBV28 CASSHDRGGGETQYF TGTGCCAGCAGTCACGACAGGGGGGGAGGAGAGACCCAGTACTTC
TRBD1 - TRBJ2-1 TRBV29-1 CSVTLGQVNNEQFF TGCAGCGTTACTCTGGGACAGGTTAACAATGAGCAGTTCTTC
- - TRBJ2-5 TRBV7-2 CASRHLLRGVETQYF TGTGCCAGCAGACACCTACTCAGGGGTGTAGAGACCCAGTACTTC
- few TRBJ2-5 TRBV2 CASSSLPVSGEQYF TGTGCCAGCAGTTCTTTACCTGTCTCGGGTGAGCAGTACTTC
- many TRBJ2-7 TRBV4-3 CASSQAEGRYEQYF TGCGCCAGCAGCCAAGCGGAGGGGCGGTACGAGCAGTACTTC
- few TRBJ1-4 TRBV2 CATGTNEKQFF TGTGCCACAGGAACTAATGAAAAACAGTTTTTT
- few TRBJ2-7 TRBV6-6 CASGLLHEQYF TGTGCCAGCGGCTTGCTTCACGAGCAATACTTC
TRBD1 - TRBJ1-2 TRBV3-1 CASSQGWDSDGYTF TGTGCCAGCAGCCAAGGGTGGGACAGCGATGGCTACACCTTC
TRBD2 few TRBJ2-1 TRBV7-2 CASSFPAGGVSNEQFF TGTGCCAGCAGCTTCCCAGCGGGAGGGGTGTCCAATGAGCAGTTCTTC
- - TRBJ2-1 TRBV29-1 CSVKLTGSSYNEQFF TGCAGCGTCAAACTTACAGGGAGCTCCTACAATGAGCAGTTCTTC
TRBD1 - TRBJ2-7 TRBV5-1 CAISNGQGSYEQYF TGCGCCATCAGCAATGGACAGGGAAGCTACGAGCAGTACTTC
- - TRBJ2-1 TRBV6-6 CASSYQAKQETLYF TGTGCCAGCAGTTACCAGGCCAAACAAGAGACCCTGTACTTC
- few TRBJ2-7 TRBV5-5 CASSRESYPIYEQYF TGTGCCAGCAGTCGGGAGTCCTATCCCATCTACGAGCAGTACTTC
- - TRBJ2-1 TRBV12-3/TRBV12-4 CASSLGGSNNEQFF TGTGCCAGCAGTTTAGGGGGCTCAAACAATGAGCAGTTCTTC
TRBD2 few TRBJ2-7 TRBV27 CASSSRIWGLVPHEQYF TGTGCCAGCAGTTCCCGCATATGGGGACTAGTGCCCCACGAGCAGTACTTC
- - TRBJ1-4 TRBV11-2 CASSLVGGRGEKLFF TGTGCCAGCAGCTTGGTCGGGGGTAGAGGCGAAAAACTGTTTTTT
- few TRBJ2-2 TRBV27 CASSLSGCTGELFF TGTGCCAGCAGTTTATCGGGTTGCACCGGGGAGCTGTTTTTT
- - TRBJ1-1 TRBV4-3 CASSFDSDTEAFF TGCGCCAGCAGTTTCGACAGTGACACTGAAGCTTTCTTT
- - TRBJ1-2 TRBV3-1 CASSQGVIYGYTF TGTGCCAGCAGCCAGGGGGTAATCTATGGCTACACCTTC
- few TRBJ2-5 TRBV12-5 CASPPYSGETQYF TGTGCTAGCCCCCCCTACAGCGGTGAGACCCAGTACTTC
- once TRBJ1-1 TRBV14 CASSQERTRVRGANTEAFF TGTGCCAGCAGCCAAGAACGGACCCGGGTGAGAGGGGCGAACACTGAAGCTTTCTTT
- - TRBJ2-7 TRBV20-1 CSARDVRHTYEQYF TGCAGTGCTAGAGATGTGAGACATACCTACGAGCAGTACTTC
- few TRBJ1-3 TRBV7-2 CASSSGTSGNTIYF TGTGCCAGCAGCTCAGGGACTTCTGGAAACACCATATATTTT
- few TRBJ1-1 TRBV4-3 CASSRVGRTTEAFF TGCGCCAGCAGTAGGGTTGGACGGACCACTGAAGCTTTCTTT
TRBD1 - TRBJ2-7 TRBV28 CASSPGTGRPSYEQYF TGTGCCAGCAGTCCTGGGACAGGTCGTCCTTCCTACGAGCAGTACTTC
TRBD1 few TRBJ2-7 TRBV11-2 CASSPLRSRQGTGSYEQYF TGTGCCAGCAGCCCGCTCAGATCTAGACAAGGGACAGGATCCTACGAGCAGTACTTC
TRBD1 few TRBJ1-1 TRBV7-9 CASSRDSRTEAFF TGTGCCAGCAGTCGGGACAGCCGCACTGAAGCTTTCTTT
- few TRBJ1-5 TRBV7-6 CASSSNKYLESNQPQHF TGTGCCAGCAGCTCCAATAAATATTTAGAGAGCAATCAGCCCCAGCATTTT
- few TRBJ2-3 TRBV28 CASSLVWTAGSTQYF TGTGCCAGCAGTTTGGTTTGGACTGCCGGCTCTACGCAGTATTTT
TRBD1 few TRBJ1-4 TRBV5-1 CASSDGTVYEKLFF TGCGCCAGCAGCGACGGGACAGTATACGAAAAACTGTTTTTT
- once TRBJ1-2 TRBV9 CASAPPAEGRGYTF TGTGCCAGCGCACCTCCGGCAGAGGGAAGAGGCTACACCTTC
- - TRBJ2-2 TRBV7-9 CASSYPGQGFGELFF TGTGCCAGCAGCTACCCAGGGCAGGGATTCGGGGAGCTGTTTTTT
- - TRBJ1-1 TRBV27 CASRASWGEAFF TGTGCCAGCCGAGCATCCTGGGGGGAAGCTTTCTTT
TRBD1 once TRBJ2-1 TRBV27 CASRRWTGDNEQFF TGTGCCAGCAGGCGCTGGACAGGGGACAATGAGCAGTTCTTC
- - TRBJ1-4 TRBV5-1 CASSSDTPRVELFF TGCGCCAGCAGCTCGGACACCCCGAGGGTGGAACTGTTTTTT
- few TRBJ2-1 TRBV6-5 CASSAGSDWGEQFF TGTGCCAGCAGTGCGGGGTCGGACTGGGGTGAGCAGTTCTTC
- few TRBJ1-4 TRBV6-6 CASSTVEKLFF TGTGCCAGCAGTACAGTTGAAAAACTGTTTTTT
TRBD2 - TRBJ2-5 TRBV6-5 CASSLWTSRKETQYF TGTGCCAGCAGTCTCTGGACTAGCCGGAAAGAGACCCAGTACTTC
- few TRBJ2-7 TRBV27 CASSLSRTAYEQYF TGTGCCAGCAGTTTATCCAGGACAGCCTACGAGCAGTACTTC
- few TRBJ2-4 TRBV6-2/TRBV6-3 CASSYSRGEDIQYF TGTGCCAGCAGTTACTCGCGAGGGGAGGACATTCAGTACTTC
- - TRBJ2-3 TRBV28 CASSGARERDFPDTQYF TGTGCCAGCAGTGGGGCTAGGGAACGGGATTTTCCAGATACGCAGTATTTT
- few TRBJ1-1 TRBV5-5 CASSLLHTNTEAFF TGTGCCAGCAGCTTGCTCCATACTAACACTGAAGCTTTCTTT